This T cell receptor beta chain comes out of a study of shared clonotypes between healthy human individuals. The V gene's germline CDR1 is SGHAT and CDR2 FQNNGV. The V end was cut by 2 bases, the J end by 2 bases, with 14 bases between. The CDR3 length is 16 residues. Positively selected for CCR7, the CD45RO-negative cells used as naive CD8 cells excluded terminally differentiated effector memory CD45RA+ cells. Study results and caveats: Non-shared clonotypes showed lower generation probabilities than clonotypes common to all four donors. Measured sharing among donors was expected to vary with sequencing depth. Sharing across four donors was seen in 5% to 5.5% of naive CD4 clonotypes.

To note about this clone: Its cognate antigen is unknown.

The authors split each subset's genomic DNA evenly across several immunoSEQ plates. Repertoires were generated with immunoSEQ multiplex PCR, while TCRdb's copy carries only in-frame clones and drops some. The data show hundreds of thousands of clones, around 93% seen once. Sequencing was carried out using naive CD8+ T cells sorted from blood. The chain uses TRBV11-2 and TRBJ2-3; a possible D gene is TRBD2 (6 bases). The TCR comes from a young man in good health. The CDR3 region is CASSLLADRLTDTQYF. As DNA, the CDR3 is TGTGCCAGCAGCTTATTAGCGGATAGGCTCACAGATACGCAGTATTTT.